Below are 8 T cell receptor beta chains sequenced from a single sample in a study of siplizumab effects on memory and regulatory T cells. Clones were sequenced by immunoSEQ multiplex PCR, and TCRdb holds only the in-frame ones, with some missing. The profile covers 85,000 to 90,000 clones, with 90% appearing a single time and roughly 15% taken by the ten largest. The specimen was CD4+ T cells sorted from blood. These receptors were obtained from a human donor in good health.

The chain carries TRBV4-1 and TRBJ1-5; D not resolved. This CDR3 spans 13 amino acids. CDR1 is MGHRA, CDR2 YSYEKL, per germline. V lost 4 bases to trimming and J lost 2 bases, with 6 bases between them. Here the CDR3 DNA reads TGCGCCAGCAGCCTATCGGGCAATCAGCCCCAGCATTTT. Its translation is CASSLSGNQPQHF.

This clone has more than one count but fewer than ten. The genes are TRBV19 and TRBJ1-5, with 11 bases fitting TRBD1. The J segment lost 3 bases and the V segment lost 5 bases, leaving 6 bases of the junction unmatched. The CDR3 has 16 amino acids. In germline, CDR1 is LNHDA, CDR2 SQIVND (reference sequence). The CDR3 DNA is TGTGCCAGTAGTCCTAGGACAGGGGGCACCAATCAGCCCCAGCATTTT. It is translated as CASSPRTGGTNQPQHF. Using reference TRBV19 and TRBJ1-5 for the parts outside the CDR3, the full variable domain is DGGITQSPKYLFRKEGQNVTLSCEQNLNHDAMYWYRQDPGQGLRLIYYSQIVNDFQKGDIAEGYSVSREKKESFPLTVTSAQKNPTAFYLCASSPRTGGTNQPQHFGDGTRLSIL.

A word on this clone: Germline and junction disagree at one end, which may indicate a read error. The rearrangement links TRBV7-9 to TRBJ1-3; D is perhaps TRBD1 (6 bases). CDR1 and CDR2 (germline): SEHNR, FQNEAQ (reference sequence). The CDR3 has 11 residues. The CDR3 spells CASSLVTGGDF. The CDR3 DNA reads TGTGCCAGCAGCTTAGTGACAGGTGGAGATTTT.

The CDR3 DNA follows: TGTGCCAGCAGCCAGAGGGGGTCGGGGAACACTGAAGCTTTCTTT. Its translation is CASSQRGSGNTEAFF. The rearrangement uses TRBV4-2 and TRBJ1-1, with D perhaps TRBD1 (6 bases). The CDR3 length is 15 residues. The ends were cut back, 3 bases at V and 1 base at J, with 12 bases in the middle. The germline V gene encodes CDR1 LGHNA and CDR2 YNFKEQ.

The V call is TRBV5-4, the J call TRBJ1-1; D gene ambiguous. The CDR3 is made up of 14 amino acids. V was shortened by 4 bases and J by 1 base, with 11 bases between the two germline ends. The V gene's germline CDR1 is SGHNT and CDR2 YYREEE (reference sequence). CDR3 amino acids: CASSPEARNTEAFF. CDR3 sequence (DNA): TGTGCCAGCAGCCCGGAGGCTCGGAACACTGAAGCTTTCTTT.

The rearrangement joins TRBV7-9 to TRBJ2-5; 8 bases are a match to TRBD1. J was trimmed by 3 bases and V by 3 bases; bases with no gene match: 15. CDR3 length: 18 residues. From germline, CDR1 is SEHNR and CDR2 FQNEAQ (reference sequence). The CDR3 protein is CASSFRRFVNRGEETQYF. CDR3 nucleotide sequence: TGTGCCAGCAGCTTCCGCCGCTTCGTAAACAGGGGGGAAGAGACCCAGTACTTC.

The gene calls are TRBV28 and TRBJ2-1; TRBD2 agrees at 10 bases. V dropped 6 bases and J dropped 4; count of bases not matched to a gene: 3. The germline V gene encodes CDR1 MDHEN and CDR2 SYDVKM. There are 14 residues in the CDR3. The CDR3 protein is CASSPSGGYNEQFF. In DNA, the CDR3 is TGTGCCAGCAGCCCTAGCGGGGGTTACAATGAGCAGTTCTTC. The variable domain in full, with the rest retrieved from reference TRBV28 and TRBJ2-1, is DVKVTQSSRYLVKRTGEKVFLECVQDMDHENMFWYRQDPGLGLRLIYFSYDVKMKEKGDIPEGYSVSREKKERFSLILESASTNQTSMYLCASSPSGGYNEQFFGPGTRLTVL.

V and J are TRBV29-1 and TRBJ2-7, with D unresolved. CDR1 is SQVTM and CDR2 is ANQGSEA in the germline V gene. The CDR3 consists of 13 residues. V was pared by 6 bases and J by 1 base, with 13 bases between. The CDR3 loop is CSVISRGSYEQYF. The CDR3 DNA is TGCAGCGTGATCTCTCGAGGTTCCTACGAGCAGTACTTC.